One and the same sample provided the 7 T cell receptor beta chains below, sequenced in a study of vaccination and CD4 T cells after COVID-19. Treatment reported: approximately 10-day PBMC culture with coronavirus spike peptide pools or control peptides (ViraFEST assay). The assay that was used to sequence DNA from cultured CD4+ T cells was the Oncomine TCR Beta short-read assay. One entry per CDR3 protein results from TCRdb running MiXCR on the PCR reads. The table shows around 20,000 distinct CDR3 sequences, with 40% to 50% occurring only once. Their cognate antigens are unknown. The specimen comprised CD4+ T cells from blood, cultured in vitro, sampled before SARS-CoV-2 vaccination. The origin of the receptors is a human donor who had recovered from COVID-19.

The genes are TRBV7-8 and TRBJ2-1; tentative D call: TRBD1 (6 bases). The V and J ends lost 1 base and 2 bases respectively, with 6 bases between them. CDR1 is SGHVS, CDR2 FQNEAQ, per germline. The CDR3 totals 14 residues. The CDR3 is CASSLGDTYNEQFF. The DNA of the CDR3 is TGTGCCAGCAGCTTAGGGGACACCTACAATGAGCAGTTCTTC.

This clonotype was counted between two and nine times. The CDR3 DNA is TGTGCCAGCAGCTTAGTAGGAGGACAGAACTATGGCTACACCTTC. Translated: CASSLVGGQNYGYTF. V usage is TRBV7-2 and J usage is TRBJ1-2, with a tentative D call TRBD1 (6 bases). Germline V CDR1 and CDR2: SGHTA, FQGNSA. The CDR3 is made up of 15 amino acids. V was trimmed by 1 base and J by 2 bases, leaving 11 bases between them.

This rearrangement joins TRBV29-1 to TRBJ2-7, with TRBD2 matching over 7 bases. J gave up 2 bases and V 1 base, and 8 bases lay outside the gene matches. The CDR3 is 15 residues long. Germline CDR1 and CDR2: SQVTM and ANQGSEA. This CDR3 is CSVEGWGGVTYEQYF. CDR3 nucleotide sequence: TGCAGCGTTGAAGGGTGGGGAGGGGTAACCTACGAGCAGTACTTC.

V and J are TRBV20-1 and TRBJ2-1, with 9 bases aligning to TRBD2. From germline, CDR1 is DFQATT and CDR2 SNEGSKA (reference sequence). The CDR3 loop spans 14 amino acids. The ends lost 6 bases at V and 5 bases at J; junction bases unmatched: 8. CDR3 in DNA: TGCAGTGCCCCAGCTGGCGGGGGGGACAATGAGCAGTTCTTC. It translates to CSAPAGGGDNEQFF.

This clonotype was recorded a few times. The chain joins TRBV7-9 to TRBJ2-2; TRBD2 aligns across 14 bases. CDR1 is SEHNR, CDR2 FQNEAQ, per germline (reference sequence). The CDR3 loop spans 18 amino acids. J gave up 0 bases and V 5 bases, and 5 bases lay outside the gene matches. The CDR3 nucleotides read TGTGCCAGCAGCCCGCCGACTAGCGGGGGGGCGAACACCGGGGAGCTGTTTTTT. It codes for CASSPPTSGGANTGELFF.

The chain has TRBV2 and TRBJ1-1, with a tentative D call TRBD1 (5 bases). Per the germline V gene, CDR1 is SNHLY and CDR2 is FYNNEI. V was cut by 5 bases and J by 0 bases, with 10 bases left in between. This CDR3 is 14 amino acids long. This CDR3 is CASSRRQMNTEAFF. CDR3 bases: TGTGCCAGCAGTCGCCGACAGATGAACACTGAAGCTTTCTTT.

This clonotype is labeled medium-sized (0.01 to 0.1%). V and J are TRBV7-8 and TRBJ2-7, with TRBD1 as a possible D gene (6 bases). The length of the CDR3 is 13 residues. Germline V lookup: CDR1 SGHVS, CDR2 FQNEAQ. V lost 6 bases and J 4 bases, leaving 13 bases between the germline ends. CDR3 sequence: CASSTGQPYEQYF. CDR3 nucleotide sequence: TGTGCCAGCAGTACAGGACAGCCATACGAGCAGTACTTC.